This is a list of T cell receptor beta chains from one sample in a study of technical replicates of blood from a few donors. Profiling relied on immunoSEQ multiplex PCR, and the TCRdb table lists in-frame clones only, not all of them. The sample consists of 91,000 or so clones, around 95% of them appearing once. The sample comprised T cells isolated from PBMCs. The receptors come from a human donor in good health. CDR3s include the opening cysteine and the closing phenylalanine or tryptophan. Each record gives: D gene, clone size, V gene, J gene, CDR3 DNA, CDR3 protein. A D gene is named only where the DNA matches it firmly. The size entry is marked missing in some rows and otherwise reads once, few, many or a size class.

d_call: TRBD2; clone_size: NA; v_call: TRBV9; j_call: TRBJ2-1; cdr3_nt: TGTGCCAGCAGCCGCGGAGCGGGAGTAAGCAATGAGCAGTTCTTC; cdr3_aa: CASSRGAGVSNEQFF
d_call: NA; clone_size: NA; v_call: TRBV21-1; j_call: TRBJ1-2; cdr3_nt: TGTGCCAGCAGCTCCTTAAATCAGGATTTGTATGGCTACACCTTC; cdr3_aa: CASSSLNQDLYGYTF
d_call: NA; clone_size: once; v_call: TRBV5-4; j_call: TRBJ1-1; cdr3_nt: TGTGCCAGCACCTCCTCCGACACTGAAGCTTTCTTT; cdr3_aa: CASTSSDTEAFF
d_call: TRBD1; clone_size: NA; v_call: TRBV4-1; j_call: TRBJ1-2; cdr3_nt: TGCGCCAGCAGCCAACTTACAGGGGGGGATGGCTACACCTTC; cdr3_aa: CASSQLTGGDGYTF
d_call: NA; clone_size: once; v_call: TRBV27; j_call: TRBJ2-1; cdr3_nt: TGTGCCAGCCGCGGACGGGATACCTACAATGAGCAGTTCTTC; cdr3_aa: CASRGRDTYNEQFF
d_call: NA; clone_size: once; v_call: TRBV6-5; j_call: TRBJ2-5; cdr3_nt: TGTGCCAGCAGCTGGGCCGAGACCCAGTACTTC; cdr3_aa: CASSWAETQYF
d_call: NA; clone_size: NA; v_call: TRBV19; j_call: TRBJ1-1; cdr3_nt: TGTGCCAGTAGTCCTACAGGTAGGGCTGAAGCTTTCTTT; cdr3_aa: CASSPTGRAEAFF
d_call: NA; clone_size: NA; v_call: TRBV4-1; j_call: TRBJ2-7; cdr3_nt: TGCGCCAGCAGCCAAGATGGTACGGGTACCTACGAGCAGTACTTC; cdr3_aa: CASSQDGTGTYEQYF
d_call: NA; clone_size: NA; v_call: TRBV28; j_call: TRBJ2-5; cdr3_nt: TGTGCCAGCAGTTTGTTCCAGGGCGGTGGGAAAGAGACCCAGTACTTC; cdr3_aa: CASSLFQGGGKETQYF
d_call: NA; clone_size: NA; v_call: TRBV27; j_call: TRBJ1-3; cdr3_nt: TGTGCCAGCAGTTTATCACACGTTTCTGGAAACACCATATATTTT; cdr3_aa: CASSLSHVSGNTIYF
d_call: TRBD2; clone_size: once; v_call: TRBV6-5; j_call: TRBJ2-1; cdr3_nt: TGTGCCAGCAGTTATAAGACTAGCGATTACAATGAGCAGTTCTTC; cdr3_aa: CASSYKTSDYNEQFF
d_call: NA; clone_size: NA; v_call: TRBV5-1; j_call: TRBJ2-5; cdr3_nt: TGCGCCAGCAGCTTGGGTCAACGGGAGACCCAGTACTTC; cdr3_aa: CASSLGQRETQYF
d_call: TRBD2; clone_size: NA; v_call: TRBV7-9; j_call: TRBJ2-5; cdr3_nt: TGTGCCAGCAGCTCGGGGACTAGCGGGATGATTGGAGAGACCCAGTACTTC; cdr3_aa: CASSSGTSGMIGETQYF
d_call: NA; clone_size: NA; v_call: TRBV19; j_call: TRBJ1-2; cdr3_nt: TGTGCCAGTAGTATAACTCTACTACAGGGTACTAACTATGGCTACACCTTC; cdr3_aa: CASSITLLQGTNYGYTF
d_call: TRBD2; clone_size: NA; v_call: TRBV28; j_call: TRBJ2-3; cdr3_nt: TGTGCCAGCAGTTTAGGGGGACTAGCAGGTATCCTAAATACGCAGTATTTT; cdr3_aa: CASSLGGLAGILNTQYF
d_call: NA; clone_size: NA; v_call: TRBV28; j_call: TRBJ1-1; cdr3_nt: TGTGCCAGCACCAACGGGGTGGGCAGGGGTGGGAACACTGAAGCTTTCTTT; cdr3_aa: CASTNGVGRGGNTEAFF
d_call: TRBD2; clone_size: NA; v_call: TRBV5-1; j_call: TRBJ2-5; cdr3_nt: TGCGCCAGCAGCTTGACCTTTCTAGCGGGGGCTAACCAAGAGACCCAGTACTTC; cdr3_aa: CASSLTFLAGANQETQYF
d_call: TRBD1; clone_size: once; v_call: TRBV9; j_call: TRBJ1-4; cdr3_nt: TGTGCCAGCAGCGTAGACAGGGGAATAACGATTAATGAAAAACTGTTTTTT; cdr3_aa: CASSVDRGITINEKLFF
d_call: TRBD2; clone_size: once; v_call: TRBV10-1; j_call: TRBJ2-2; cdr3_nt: TGCGCCAGCAGTGATTGGCGGGAGGAGGGCCCCGGGGAGCTGTTTTTT; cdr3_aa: CASSDWREEGPGELFF
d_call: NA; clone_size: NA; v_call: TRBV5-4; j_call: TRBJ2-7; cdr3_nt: TGTGCCACCACCGCCGGAAGCGGAGGATACGAGCAGTACTTC; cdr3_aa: CATTAGSGGYEQYF
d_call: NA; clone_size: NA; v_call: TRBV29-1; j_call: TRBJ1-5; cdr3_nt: TGCAGCGTTGTTTCAGGGGATGGGAGCAATCAGCCCCAGCATTTT; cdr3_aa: CSVVSGDGSNQPQHF
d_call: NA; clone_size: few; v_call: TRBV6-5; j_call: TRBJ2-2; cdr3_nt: TGTGCCAGCAGTTACTCGCGCGCGAACACCGGGGAGCTGTTTTTT; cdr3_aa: CASSYSRANTGELFF
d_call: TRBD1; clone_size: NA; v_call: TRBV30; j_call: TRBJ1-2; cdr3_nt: TGTGCCAGAGGGCAGGGGGCAACTAACTATGGCTACACCTTC; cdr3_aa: CARGQGATNYGYTF
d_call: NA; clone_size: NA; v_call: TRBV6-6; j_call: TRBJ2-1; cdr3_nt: TGTGCCAGCAGTTACTCGATCGGAGGTAAGGATGAGCAGTTCTTC; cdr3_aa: CASSYSIGGKDEQFF
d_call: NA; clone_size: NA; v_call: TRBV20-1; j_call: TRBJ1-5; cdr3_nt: TGCAGTGCTAGAGGTCCCACCCAGCATTTT; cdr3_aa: CSARGPTQHF
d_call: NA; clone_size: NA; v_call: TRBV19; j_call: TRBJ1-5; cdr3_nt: TGTGCCAGTGCCATCGGGGGGGCAGGCAATCAGCCCCAGCATTTT; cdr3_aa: CASAIGGAGNQPQHF
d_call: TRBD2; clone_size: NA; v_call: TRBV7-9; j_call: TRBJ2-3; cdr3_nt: TGTGCCAGCAGCTTTAGCGGGAGTGGCACAGATACGCAGTATTTT; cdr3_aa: CASSFSGSGTDTQYF
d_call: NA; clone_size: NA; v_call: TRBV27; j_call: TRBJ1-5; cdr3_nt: TGTGCCAGCAGTCCGTTAGGGAGGGAGTTCCAGCCCCAGCATTTT; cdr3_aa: CASSPLGREFQPQHF